This TCR beta chain emerged from a study of OX40 agonist ivuxolimab in advanced cancers. In the study overall: Ivuxolimab, which targeted the costimulatory receptor OX40 (CD134), was an agonistic, fully human IgG2 monoclonal antibody. Intravenous ivuxolimab was administered to patients every 2 weeks at six dose levels: 0.01, 0.1, 0.3, 1.5, 3 and 10 mg/kg. Of the roughly 52 patients in dose escalation, around 20 had hepatocellular carcinoma, around 15 had melanoma, 9 had renal cell carcinoma and 9 had head and neck cancer. In the dose-escalation cohort, 82.7% of patients were male, and the mean age was approximately 60 years, with a range of 23 to 79. Prior anti-PD-1, anti-PD-L1 or anti-CTLA-4 therapy was permitted, and checkpoint inhibitors had been received by less than 45% of dose-escalation patients. Partial responses occurred in three dose-escalation patients: two with cutaneous melanoma and one with hepatocellular carcinoma. The purpose of peripheral TCRbeta sequencing was to test whether ivuxolimab changed TCR sequence diversity and led to clonal T-cell expansion. The paper describes the monotherapy dose-escalation part (N of about 47 patients) of the phase I trial of ivuxolimab.

Points the paper makes about the study in general: In the 0.1-3.0 mg/kg groups, partial responders had among the lowest normalized peripheral clonal expansion, particularly in CD8+ T cells. At doses from 0.1 to 3.0 mg/kg, clonal expansion was seen in both CD4+ and CD8+ blood T cells between baseline and week 6. Which antigens the clonally expanded peripheral T cells were specific for was not determined. After ivuxolimab, expanded clones were on average more numerous among CD8+ T cells than among CD4+ T cells. Low levels of normalized T-cell clonal expansion were also seen in some patients who did not respond.

To note about this clone: The antigen it binds to is not known. No much larger clone is present one base from it, and per-base qualities are unavailable.

The trial excluded patients who had a history of autoimmune disease or who were on systemic immunosuppression. Peripheral blood for TCR sequencing was collected from all dose cohorts at baseline, on cycle 4 day 1, and on cycle 7 day 1. Samples came from an open-label, multicenter, first-in-human phase I dose-escalation trial of ivuxolimab. Adults with locally advanced or metastatic melanoma, renal cell carcinoma, hepatocellular carcinoma or head and neck squamous cell carcinoma were enrolled in the trial. Before TCR sequencing, CD4+ T cells and CD8+ T cells were sorted from peripheral blood as separate populations. V lost 7 bases and J lost 3 bases; the stretch between them is 13 bases long. The CDR3, from cysteine to phenylalanine, totals 13 residues. This entry keeps only the CDR3 DNA: 39 bases, framed from base 1. According to the germline V gene, CDR1 reads MNHEY and CDR2 reads SVGAGI. Genomic DNA was extracted from sorted cells for sequencing of the TCRbeta CDR3 region. The immunoSEQ Assay was used for sequencing of TCRbeta CDR3 regions. The source is immuneACCESS, and TCRdb retained only in-frame sequences with V and J called. Part of the clones is not carried over; for the studies checked, unresolved V genes explain less than half of this, and the remainder is unexplained. The sample table holds around 70,000 clones, of which about 85% were seen once. Jointly, the top ten make up approximately 4.3% of the sample.

The chain uses TRBV6-5 and TRBJ2-7; the D gene remains uncertain. Sequenced material: CD4+ or CD8+ T cells sorted from blood, taken in a trial of the OX40 agonist ivuxolimab. The TCR was taken from an adult with an advanced solid tumor such as melanoma, head and neck, liver or kidney cancer. The nucleotides are TGTGCCAGCAAAAACGGCGGAAACTACGAGCAGTACTTC. It codes for CASKNGGNYEQYF.